Listed below are T cell receptor beta chains from one sample, sequenced in a study of T cells in Graves' hyperthyroidism and ophthalmopathy. One entry per CDR3 protein results from TCRdb running MiXCR on the multiplex PCR reads. Among roughly 570,000 distinct CDR3 sequences, 46% were seen once, and the ten largest hold about 8.3%. Sequencing was performed on peripheral blood or thyroid tissue (not recorded which). The receptors were gathered from a young woman with Graves' hyperthyroidism. CDR3s include the opening cysteine and the closing phenylalanine or tryptophan. Each record gives: D gene, J gene, V gene, clone size, CDR3 protein, CDR3 DNA. A D gene is named only where the DNA matches it firmly. Expanded clones are given a class, and other clones once, few, many or no size at all.

d_gene: -; j_gene: TRBJ2-2; v_gene: TRBV7-9; abundance: -; CDR3aa: CASSLGNTESGVDTGELFF; CDR3nt: TGTGCCTCAAGCTTAGGGAACACTGAGTCGGGAGTAGATACCGGGGAGCTGTTTTTT
d_gene: -; j_gene: TRBJ1-2; v_gene: TRBV9; abundance: many; CDR3aa: CASSESTGVNYGYTF; CDR3nt: TGTGCCAGCAGCGAGTCCACCGGGGTTAACTATGGCTACACCTTC
d_gene: TRBD2; j_gene: TRBJ2-3; v_gene: TRBV7-3; abundance: many; CDR3aa: CASSTTSGGRDTQYF; CDR3nt: TGTGCCAGCAGCACGACTAGCGGGGGGAGGGATACGCAGTATTTT
d_gene: TRBD1; j_gene: TRBJ1-1; v_gene: TRBV2; abundance: -; CDR3aa: CATRDRPGNTEAFF; CDR3nt: TGTGCCACCCGGGACAGGCCGGGGAACACTGAAGCTTTCTTT
d_gene: -; j_gene: TRBJ2-7; v_gene: TRBV24-1; abundance: many; CDR3aa: CATSPHPTAYEQYF; CDR3nt: TGTGCCACCAGTCCCCACCCGACAGCTTACGAGCAGTACTTC
d_gene: -; j_gene: TRBJ1-3; v_gene: TRBV2; abundance: many; CDR3aa: CASRGALDTGSGNTIYF; CDR3nt: TGTGCCAGCAGGGGGGCTCTTGACACGGGCTCTGGAAACACCATATATTTT
d_gene: TRBD2; j_gene: TRBJ2-2; v_gene: TRBV12-3/TRBV12-4; abundance: few; CDR3aa: CASTALAGVTGELFF; CDR3nt: TGTGCCAGCACTGCACTAGCGGGAGTGACCGGGGAGCTGTTTTTT
d_gene: TRBD1; j_gene: TRBJ1-3; v_gene: TRBV29-1; abundance: -; CDR3aa: CSILTGGNTIYF; CDR3nt: TGCAGCATCCTGACAGGGGGCAACACCATATATTTT
d_gene: -; j_gene: TRBJ2-5; v_gene: TRBV29-1; abundance: many; CDR3aa: CSVVPSQETQYF; CDR3nt: TGCAGCGTTGTACCTAGTCAAGAGACCCAGTACTTC
d_gene: -; j_gene: TRBJ1-1; v_gene: TRBV11-2; abundance: -; CDR3aa: CASSPGTGTETFF; CDR3nt: TGTGCCAGCAGCCCCGGGACGGGCACTGAAACTTTCTTT
d_gene: TRBD2; j_gene: TRBJ2-7; v_gene: TRBV19; abundance: many; CDR3aa: CASGLAGDSLAYEQYF; CDR3nt: TGTGCCAGTGGGTTAGCGGGAGACTCCTTGGCCTACGAGCAGTACTTC
d_gene: -; j_gene: TRBJ2-7; v_gene: TRBV29-1; abundance: few; CDR3aa: CSVEKYRDREQYF; CDR3nt: TGCAGCGTCGAAAAGTACAGGGATCGCGAGCAGTACTTC
d_gene: TRBD2; j_gene: TRBJ2-3; v_gene: TRBV7-9; abundance: -; CDR3aa: CASSPGTSVIDTQYF; CDR3nt: TGTGCCAGCAGCCCCGGGACTAGCGTTATAGATACGCAGTATTTT
d_gene: -; j_gene: TRBJ1-1; v_gene: TRBV20-1; abundance: -; CDR3aa: CSAREAGHPKEDAFF; CDR3nt: TGCAGTGCTAGAGAGGCTGGACACCCTAAGGAGGACGCTTTCTTT
d_gene: TRBD1; j_gene: TRBJ1-2; v_gene: TRBV5-6; abundance: many; CDR3aa: CASSSRQGFDGYTF; CDR3nt: TGTGCCAGCAGCTCCCGACAGGGGTTCGATGGCTACACCTTC
d_gene: TRBD2; j_gene: TRBJ2-5; v_gene: TRBV20-1; abundance: many; CDR3aa: CSARKTSGRIQETQYF; CDR3nt: TGCAGTGCTAGAAAGACTAGCGGGAGGATCCAAGAGACCCAGTACTTC
d_gene: TRBD2; j_gene: TRBJ2-7; v_gene: TRBV29-1; abundance: -; CDR3aa: CSVGGTDGGRASHEQYF; CDR3nt: TGCAGCGTCGGGGGGACAGATGGCGGGAGGGCCTCACATGAGCAGTACTTC
d_gene: TRBD2; j_gene: TRBJ2-3; v_gene: TRBV10-1; abundance: few; CDR3aa: CASSDPGGSDTQYF; CDR3nt: TGCGCCAGCAGTGATCCGGGAGGCTCAGATACGCAGTATTTT
d_gene: -; j_gene: TRBJ1-4; v_gene: TRBV20-1; abundance: many; CDR3aa: CSARVGIGVKLFF; CDR3nt: TGCAGTGCTAGAGTCGGGATCGGAGTAAAACTGTTTTTT
d_gene: -; j_gene: TRBJ1-4; v_gene: TRBV5-1; abundance: many; CDR3aa: CASSLGGANEKLFF; CDR3nt: TGTGCCAGCAGTTTAGGGGGTGCTAATGAAAAACTGTTTTTT
d_gene: -; j_gene: TRBJ1-1; v_gene: TRBV3-1; abundance: many; CDR3aa: CASSLDEDEAFF; CDR3nt: TGTGCCAGCAGCTTGGACGAGGATGAAGCTTTCTTT
d_gene: TRBD1; j_gene: TRBJ2-2; v_gene: TRBV2; abundance: -; CDR3aa: CASRWDRGSTGELFF; CDR3nt: TGTGCCAGCAGATGGGACAGGGGGAGCACCGGGGAGCTGTTTTTT
d_gene: TRBD1; j_gene: TRBJ1-2; v_gene: TRBV29-1; abundance: -; CDR3aa: CSVLGQGGFGYTF; CDR3nt: TGCAGCGTCCTGGGACAGGGGGGCTTTGGCTACACCTTC
d_gene: -; j_gene: TRBJ1-6; v_gene: TRBV25-1; abundance: -; CDR3aa: CASIPKGSNSPLHF; CDR3nt: TGTGCCAGCATTCCGAAAGGGAGCAATTCACCCCTCCACTTT
d_gene: TRBD1; j_gene: TRBJ2-5; v_gene: TRBV11-2; abundance: many; CDR3aa: CASSSLPGQGWSETQYF; CDR3nt: TGTGCCAGCAGCTCCCTTCCGGGACAGGGATGGTCGGAGACCCAGTACTTC
d_gene: -; j_gene: TRBJ1-2; v_gene: TRBV29-1; abundance: few; CDR3aa: CSYVRDRTHGYTF; CDR3nt: TGCAGCTACGTGCGCGACAGGACACATGGCTACACCTTC
d_gene: -; j_gene: TRBJ2-2; v_gene: TRBV19; abundance: -; CDR3aa: CASSIGEGELFF; CDR3nt: TGTGCCAGTAGTATAGGAGAGGGGGAGCTGTTTTTT
d_gene: TRBD2; j_gene: TRBJ2-2; v_gene: TRBV7-7; abundance: many; CDR3aa: CASSLISGDTGELFF; CDR3nt: TGTGCCAGCAGCTTAATTAGCGGGGACACCGGGGAGCTGTTTTTT
d_gene: -; j_gene: TRBJ2-7; v_gene: TRBV5-4; abundance: once; CDR3aa: CASSQEPVNSYEQYF; CDR3nt: TGTGCCAGCAGTCAGGAGCCAGTTAATTCCTACGAGCAGTACTTC
d_gene: TRBD1; j_gene: TRBJ2-5; v_gene: TRBV6-1; abundance: -; CDR3aa: CARQGRETQYF; CDR3nt: TGTGCCCGACAGGGGAGAGAGACCCAGTACTTC
d_gene: TRBD2; j_gene: TRBJ2-3; v_gene: TRBV7-9; abundance: many; CDR3aa: CASSSISGRGGTQYF; CDR3nt: TGTGCCAGCAGTTCAATTAGCGGGAGAGGTGGTACGCAGTATTTT